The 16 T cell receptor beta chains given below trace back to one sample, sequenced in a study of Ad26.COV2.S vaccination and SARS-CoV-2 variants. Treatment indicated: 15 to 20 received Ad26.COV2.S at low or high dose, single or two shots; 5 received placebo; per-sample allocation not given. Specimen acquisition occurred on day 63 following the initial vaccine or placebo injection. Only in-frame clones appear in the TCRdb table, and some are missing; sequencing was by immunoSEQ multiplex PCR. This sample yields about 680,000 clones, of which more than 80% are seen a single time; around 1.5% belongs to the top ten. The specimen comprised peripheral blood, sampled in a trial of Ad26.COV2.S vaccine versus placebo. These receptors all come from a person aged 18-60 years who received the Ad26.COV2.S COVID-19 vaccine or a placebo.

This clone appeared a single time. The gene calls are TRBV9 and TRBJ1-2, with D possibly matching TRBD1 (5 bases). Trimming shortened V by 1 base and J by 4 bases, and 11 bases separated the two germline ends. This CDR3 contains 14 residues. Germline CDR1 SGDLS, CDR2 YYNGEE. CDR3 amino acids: CASSVTGAFYGYTF. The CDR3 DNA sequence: TGTGCCAGCAGCGTAACCGGGGCCTTCTATGGCTACACCTTC. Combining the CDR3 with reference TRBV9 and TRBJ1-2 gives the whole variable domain DSGVTQTPKHLITATGQRVTLRCSPRSGDLSVYWYQQSLDQGLQFLIQYYNGEERAKGNILERFSAQQFPDLHSELNLSSLELGDSALYFCASSVTGAFYGYTFGSGTRLTVV.

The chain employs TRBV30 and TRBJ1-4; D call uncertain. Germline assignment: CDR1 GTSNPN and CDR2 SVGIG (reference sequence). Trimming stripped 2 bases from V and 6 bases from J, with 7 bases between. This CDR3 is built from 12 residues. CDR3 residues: CAWSRRDEKLFF. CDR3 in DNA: TGTGCCTGGAGTCGGAGGGATGAAAAACTGTTTTTT.

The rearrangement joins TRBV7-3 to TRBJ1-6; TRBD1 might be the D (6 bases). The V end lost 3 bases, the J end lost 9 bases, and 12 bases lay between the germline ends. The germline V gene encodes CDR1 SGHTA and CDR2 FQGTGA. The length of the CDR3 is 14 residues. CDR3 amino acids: CASSFGGQGSPLHF. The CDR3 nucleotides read TGTGCCAGCAGCTTCGGGGGCCAGGGTTCACCCCTCCACTTT.

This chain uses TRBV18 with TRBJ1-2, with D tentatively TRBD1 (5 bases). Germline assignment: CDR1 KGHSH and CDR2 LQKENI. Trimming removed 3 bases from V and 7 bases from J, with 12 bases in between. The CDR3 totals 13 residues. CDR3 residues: CASSPLGDSGYTF. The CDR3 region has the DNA TGTGCCAGCTCACCGTTAGGGGATTCTGGCTACACCTTC.

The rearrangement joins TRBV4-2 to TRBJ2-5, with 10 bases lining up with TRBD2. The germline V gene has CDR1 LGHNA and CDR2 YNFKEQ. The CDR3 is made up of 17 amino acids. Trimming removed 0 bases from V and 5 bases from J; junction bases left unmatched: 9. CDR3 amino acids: CASSQDISGGAGETQYF. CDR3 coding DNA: TGTGCCAGCAGCCAAGACATAAGCGGGGGGGCCGGGGAGACCCAGTACTTC.

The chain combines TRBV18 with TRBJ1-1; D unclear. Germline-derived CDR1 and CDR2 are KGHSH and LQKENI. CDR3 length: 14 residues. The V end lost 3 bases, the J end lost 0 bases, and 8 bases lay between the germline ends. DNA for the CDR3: TGTGCCAGCTCACCGCAACAACTGAACACTGAAGCTTTCTTT. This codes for CASSPQQLNTEAFF.

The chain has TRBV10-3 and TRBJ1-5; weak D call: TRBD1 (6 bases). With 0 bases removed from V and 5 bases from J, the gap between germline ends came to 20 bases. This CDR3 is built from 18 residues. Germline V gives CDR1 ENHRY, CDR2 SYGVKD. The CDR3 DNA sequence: TGTGCCATCAGTGAGTCGAGGGGGACGCCGGGGTCAGATCAGCCCCAGCATTTT. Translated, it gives CAISESRGTPGSDQPQHF.

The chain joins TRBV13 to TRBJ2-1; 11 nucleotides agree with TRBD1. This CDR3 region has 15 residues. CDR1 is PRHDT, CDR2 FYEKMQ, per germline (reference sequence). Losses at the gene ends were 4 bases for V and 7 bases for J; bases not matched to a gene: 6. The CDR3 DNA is TGTGCCAGCAGCTACTACGGGACAGGGGGAAATGAGCAGTTCTTC. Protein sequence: CASSYYGTGGNEQFF.

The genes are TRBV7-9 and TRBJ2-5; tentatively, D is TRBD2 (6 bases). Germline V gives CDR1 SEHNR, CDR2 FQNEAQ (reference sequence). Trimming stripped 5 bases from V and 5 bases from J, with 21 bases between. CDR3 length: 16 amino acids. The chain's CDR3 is CASSDKNLGGEETQYF. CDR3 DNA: TGTGCCAGCAGCGATAAAAACTTAGGAGGGGAGGAGACCCAGTACTTC.

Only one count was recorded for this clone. The CDR3 DNA follows: TGTGCCAGCAGCGTAGCCCGACCAGGGGAGGGAGCTTTCTTT. This sequence encodes CASSVARPGEGAFF. The gene calls are TRBV9 and TRBJ1-1, with a weak D call TRBD1 (6 bases). From germline, CDR1 is SGDLS and CDR2 YYNGEE. This CDR3 region has 14 residues. The V and J ends lost 0 bases and 10 bases respectively, with 16 bases between them.

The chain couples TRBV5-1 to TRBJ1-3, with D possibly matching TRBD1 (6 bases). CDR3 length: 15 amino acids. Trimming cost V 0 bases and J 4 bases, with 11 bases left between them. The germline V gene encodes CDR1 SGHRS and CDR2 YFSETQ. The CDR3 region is CASSLVGGPGNTIYF. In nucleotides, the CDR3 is TGCGCCAGCAGCTTGGTCGGGGGCCCGGGAAACACCATATATTTT.

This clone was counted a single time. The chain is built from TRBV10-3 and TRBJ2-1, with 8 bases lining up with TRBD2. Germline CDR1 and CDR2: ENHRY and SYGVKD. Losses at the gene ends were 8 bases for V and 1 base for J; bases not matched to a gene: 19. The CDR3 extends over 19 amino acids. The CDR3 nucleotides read TGTGCCATCCGGGCCGCGGGGGGAGGGCCGTCCCGGTCCTACAATGAGCAGTTCTTC. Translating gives CAIRAAGGGPSRSYNEQFF.

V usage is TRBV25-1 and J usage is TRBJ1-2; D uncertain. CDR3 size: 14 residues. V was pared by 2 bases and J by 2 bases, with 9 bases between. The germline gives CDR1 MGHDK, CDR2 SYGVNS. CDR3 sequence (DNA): TGTGCCAGCAGTGAAGGATTGGAGAACTATGGCTACACCTTC. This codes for CASSEGLENYGYTF.

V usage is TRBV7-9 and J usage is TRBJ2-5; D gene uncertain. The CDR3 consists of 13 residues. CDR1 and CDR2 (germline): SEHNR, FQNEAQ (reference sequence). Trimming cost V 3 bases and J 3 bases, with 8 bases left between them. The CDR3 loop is CASSFYGEETQYF. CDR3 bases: TGTGCCAGCAGCTTCTATGGGGAAGAGACCCAGTACTTC.

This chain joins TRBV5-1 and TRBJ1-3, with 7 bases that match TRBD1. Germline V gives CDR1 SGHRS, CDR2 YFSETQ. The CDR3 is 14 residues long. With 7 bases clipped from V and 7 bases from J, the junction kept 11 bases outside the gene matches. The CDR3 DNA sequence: TGCGCCAGCGCCCCACAGGGGCTAAGGAACACCATATATTTT. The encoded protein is CASAPQGLRNTIYF.

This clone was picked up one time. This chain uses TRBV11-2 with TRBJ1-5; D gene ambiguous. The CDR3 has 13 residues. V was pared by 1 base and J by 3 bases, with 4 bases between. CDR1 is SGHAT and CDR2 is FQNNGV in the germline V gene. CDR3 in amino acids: CASSLGSNQPQHF. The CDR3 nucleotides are TGTGCCAGCAGCTTAGGTTCCAATCAGCCCCAGCATTTT.